Sequencing of this TCR beta chain was carried out in a study of T cell responses to AZD1222 COVID-19 vaccine. This clone was observed a single time. Here immunoSEQ multiplex PCR was the method, and the copy in TCRdb shows in-frame clones only, minus some. The profile shows 200,000 to 250,000 clones, approximately 94% of them singletons. Germline V lookup: CDR1 SGHKS, CDR2 YYEKEE (reference sequence). This CDR3 has 12 residues. Trimming removed 0 bases from V and 9 bases from J, with 6 bases in between. Sequences were derived from peripheral blood, sampled 28 days after the second dose of the MenACWY control vaccine. The chain has TRBV5-5 and TRBJ2-2; possibly TRBD2 for D (5 bases). This TCR came from an adult who received the MenACWY meningococcal vaccine as a control. CDR3 DNA sequence: TGTGCCAGCAGCTTGGCTAGCCGGGAGCTGTTTTTT. This translates into CASSLASRELFF. The full variable domain, its missing parts supplied by reference TRBV5-5 and TRBJ2-2, is DAGVTQSPTHLIKTRGQQVTLRCSPISGHKSVSWYQQVLGQGPQFIFQYYEKEERGRGNFPDRFSARQFPNYSSELNVNALLLGDSALYLCASSLASRELFFGEGSRLTVL.